This passage covers 20 T cell receptor beta chains from one sample sequenced in a study of OX40 agonist ivuxolimab in advanced cancers. Assay used: immunoSEQ multiplex PCR; TCRdb lists only in-frame clones, some missing. The profile shows some 69,000 clones, nearly 90% of them singletons. The sample consisted of CD4+ or CD8+ T cells sorted from blood, taken in a trial of the OX40 agonist ivuxolimab. The source is an adult with an advanced solid tumor such as melanoma, head and neck, liver or kidney cancer.

CDR3 residues: CASSQGLAGDYEQYF. The DNA for the CDR3 is TGTGCCAGCAGCCAAGGACTAGCGGGGGACTACGAGCAGTACTTC. This chain links TRBV4-2 with TRBJ2-7; TRBD2 matches at 12 bases. V was pared by 1 base and J by 3 bases, with 1 base of the junction left unmatched. CDR1 and CDR2 from the germline V gene are LGHNA and YNFKEQ. This CDR3 spans 15 amino acids.

The rearrangement links TRBV6-5 to TRBJ2-5; 7 bases fit TRBD1. Germline CDR1 reads MNHEY; CDR2 reads SVGAGI. This CDR3 is 14 amino acids long. The ends lost 2 bases at V and 4 bases at J; junction bases unmatched: 4. CDR3 sequence reads: CASSYLDRVETQYF. The CDR3 DNA follows: TGTGCCAGCAGTTACCTTGACAGGGTAGAGACCCAGTACTTC.

The gene calls are TRBV7-9 and TRBJ2-3, with a tentative D call TRBD2 (6 bases). The CDR3 is made up of 15 amino acids. The germline V and J ends were trimmed by 1 base and 3 bases, with 11 bases remaining between them. Germline CDR1 reads SEHNR; CDR2 reads FQNEAQ (reference sequence). The chain's CDR3 is CASSLGRSGTDTQYF. The CDR3 bases are TGTGCCAGCAGCTTAGGAAGGAGCGGGACAGATACGCAGTATTTT.

V gene TRBV4-1 combines with J gene TRBJ2-3; 10 nucleotides align to TRBD2. Germline V gene sequence: CDR1 MGHRA, CDR2 YSYEKL. This CDR3 spans 15 amino acids. The J segment lost 5 bases and the V segment lost 0 bases, leaving 2 bases of the junction unmatched. The CDR3 protein is CASSQDRLAGDTQYF. Written as DNA, the CDR3 is TGCGCCAGCAGCCAAGATAGACTAGCGGGAGATACGCAGTATTTT.

V usage is TRBV30 and J usage is TRBJ1-2; 8 nucleotides align to TRBD1. The CDR3 is made up of 15 amino acids. Unmatched junction bases numbered 7, after V lost 0 bases and J lost 4 bases. Germline V CDR1 and CDR2: GTSNPN, SVGIG (reference sequence). CDR3 sequence: CAWSVRGQAFYGYTF. The CDR3 nucleotides read TGTGCCTGGAGTGTTCGGGGACAGGCGTTCTATGGCTACACCTTC.

The rearrangement uses TRBV5-1 and TRBJ2-1; tentative D call: TRBD1 (6 bases). The germline gives CDR1 SGHRS, CDR2 YFSETQ. The V and J ends lost 2 bases and 5 bases respectively, with 14 bases between them. This CDR3 has 15 residues. The CDR3 loop reads CASSLNGDTHNEQFF. The CDR3 nucleotides are TGCGCCAGCAGCTTAAACGGGGACACTCACAATGAGCAGTTCTTC.

The rearrangement uses TRBV25-1 and TRBJ2-2; D uncertain. Germline V lookup: CDR1 MGHDK, CDR2 SYGVNS. The ends were cut back, 2 bases at V and 3 bases at J, with 7 bases in the middle. The CDR3 is made up of 14 amino acids. This CDR3 reads CASSEQTYTGELFF. The CDR3 region has the DNA TGTGCCAGCAGTGAACAGACATACACCGGGGAGCTGTTTTTT.

The J gene is TRBJ2-2, the V gene TRBV5-4; 10 nucleotides agree with TRBD2. CDR1 and CDR2 (germline): SGHNT, YYREEE (reference sequence). This CDR3 region has 16 residues. Germline trimming cut 2 bases from V and 8 bases from J; bases unmatched to any gene: 9. CDR3: CASSLITSGISGELFF. DNA for the CDR3: TGTGCCAGCAGCTTAATTACTAGCGGGATTTCTGGGGAGCTGTTTTTT.

The chain uses TRBV5-1 and TRBJ2-5; D is perhaps TRBD1 or TRBD2 (5 bases each). CDR1 is SGHRS and CDR2 is YFSETQ in the germline V gene. This CDR3 region has 15 residues. The germline V and J ends were trimmed by 0 bases and 3 bases, with 12 bases remaining between them. The CDR3 reads CASSLVGTREETQYF. The CDR3, as DNA: TGCGCCAGCAGCTTGGTAGGGACCCGAGAAGAGACCCAGTACTTC.

The V and J genes are TRBV30 and TRBJ2-5, with 7 bases aligning to TRBD1. The ends lost 3 bases at V and 2 bases at J; junction bases unmatched: 3. The germline V gene has CDR1 GTSNPN and CDR2 SVGIG (reference sequence). CDR3 length: 13 residues. This chain's CDR3 is CAWRTGNQETQYF. CDR3 bases: TGTGCCTGGAGGACAGGGAATCAAGAGACCCAGTACTTC.

This chain uses TRBV7-2 with TRBJ2-1; TRBD1 matches at 11 bases. The V segment lost 4 bases and the J segment 4 bases; nucleotides outside the gene matches: 3. CDR3 length: 15 residues. Germline loops: CDR1 SGHTA, CDR2 FQGNSA. The CDR3, as DNA: TGTGCCAGCAGCTCGGGGACAGGGGGTTACAATGAGCAGTTCTTC. Translation: CASSSGTGGYNEQFF.

The gene calls are TRBV11-3 and TRBJ1-6; D uncertain. The length of the CDR3 is 12 residues. Germline V gene sequence: CDR1 SGHNT, CDR2 YENEEA. The V and J ends lost 4 bases and 8 bases respectively, with 6 bases between them. The CDR3 nucleotides are TGTGCCAGCAGCTCACGACATTCACCCCTCCACTTT. Its translation is CASSSRHSPLHF.

The CDR3 coding sequence is TGTGCCAGCTCACCGTTGGGACAGTTCGGTGACGAGCAGTACTTC. Translation gives CASSPLGQFGDEQYF. The chain has TRBV18 and TRBJ2-7; 7 bases map to TRBD1. V shed 3 bases and J 5 bases; nucleotides not matched to a gene: 10. Germline V gives CDR1 KGHSH, CDR2 LQKENI. CDR3 length equals 15 residues. Combining the CDR3 with reference TRBV18 and TRBJ2-7 gives the whole variable domain NAGVMQNPRHLVRRRGQEARLRCSPMKGHSHVYWYRQLPEEGLKFMVYLQKENIIDESGMPKERFSAEFPKEGPSILRIQQVVRGDSAAYFCASSPLGQFGDEQYFGPGTRLTVT.

The chain has TRBV11-3 and TRBJ2-1; D unclear. CDR3 length equals 14 residues. Germline V gene sequence: CDR1 SGHNT, CDR2 YENEEA. The V gene lost 5 bases and the J gene lost 0 bases, with 8 bases spanning the gap. CDR3 sequence reads: CASSPGGSYNEQFF. The CDR3 nucleotides read TGTGCCAGCAGCCCCGGCGGCTCCTACAATGAGCAGTTCTTC.

The chain is built from TRBV9 and TRBJ1-2; the match to TRBD1 covers 12 bases. Germline CDR1 and CDR2: SGDLS and YYNGEE. This CDR3 spans 15 amino acids. With 5 bases clipped from V and 5 bases from J, the junction kept 7 bases outside the gene matches. The CDR3 region has the DNA TGTGCCAGCAGTCCCGGGACAGGGGGCGATTATGGCTACACCTTC. This codes for CASSPGTGGDYGYTF.

The V call is TRBV5-1, the J call TRBJ2-5; D gene uncertain. The CDR3 runs to 14 residues. The V end lost 5 bases, the J end lost 1 base, and 12 bases lay between the germline ends. CDR1 is SGHRS and CDR2 is YFSETQ in the germline V gene. The CDR3 nucleotides read TGCGCCAGCAGGGTGGGATTAGTCCAAGAGACCCAGTACTTC. This translates into CASRVGLVQETQYF.

J is TRBJ2-7 and V is TRBV10-3, with D unclear. There are 14 residues in the CDR3. V lost 11 bases, J lost 2 bases, and 19 bases lay in between. Germline V gene data show CDR1 as ENHRY and CDR2 as SYGVKD. The CDR3 coding sequence is TGTGCCGTCCGGACCGCGGTATTGGCCTACGAGCAGTACTTC. Amino acids: CAVRTAVLAYEQYF.

The rearrangement uses TRBV10-3 and TRBJ2-7, with D perhaps matching TRBD2 (7 bases). Germline values: CDR1 ENHRY, CDR2 SYGVKD. Trimming removed 11 bases from V and 6 bases from J, with 20 bases in between. The CDR3 runs 13 residues. The CDR3 is CAARGGTTREQYF. Here the CDR3 DNA reads TGTGCCGCCAGGGGCGGGACTACACGCGAGCAGTACTTC.

This clone was seen only once. The chain has TRBV19 and TRBJ1-2; 8 bases fit TRBD1. V lost 5 bases, J lost 4 bases, and 6 bases stayed unmatched. CDR3 length: 14 amino acids. From germline, CDR1 is LNHDA and CDR2 SQIVND (reference sequence). The CDR3 DNA sequence: TGTGCCAGTAGTGCAGGGGGCGAGGGCTATGGCTACACCTTC. This codes for CASSAGGEGYGYTF.

This chain uses TRBV15 with TRBJ2-1; tentatively, D is TRBD2 (6 bases). The CDR3 contains 15 residues. V dropped 0 bases and J dropped 3 bases, with 9 bases sitting between them. In germline, CDR1 is LNHNV, CDR2 YYDKDF (reference sequence). DNA for the CDR3: TGTGCCACCAGCAGAGAGCAGGGAGGCTACAATGAGCAGTTCTTC. It specifies CATSREQGGYNEQFF.